A selection of T cell receptor beta chains follows, all from one sample in a study of long-term antiretroviral therapy in people with HIV. Profiling relied on immunoSEQ multiplex PCR, and the TCRdb table lists in-frame clones only, not all of them. The profile shows 16,000 or so clones, roughly 90% of them singletons. This specimen was unsorted PBMCs, taken 0.7 years before starting antiretroviral therapy. The receptors here all came from a man in his forties or fifties with HIV. The CDR3 runs from the conserved cysteine through the conserved F or W. The D gene is left open where the match is weak. Clone size appears in some rows only: once, few, many, or a class for an expanded clone.

TRBJ2-3,-,-,TRBV28,TGTGCCAGCAGTTTTCTTAGAGGGGCAGATACGCAGTATTTT,CASSFLRGADTQYF
TRBJ2-5,-,-,TRBV7-9,TGTGCCAGCAGCTTATTTGGAGAGGTACAGGGAGAGACCCAGTACTTC,CASSLFGEVQGETQYF
TRBJ2-7,-,once,TRBV29-1,TGCAGCGTTGGGGGAAACTACGAGCAGTACTTC,CSVGGNYEQYF
TRBJ2-1,-,-,TRBV7-9,TGTGCCAGCAGCCTATCCTCTTCCCATGAGCAGTTCTTC,CASSLSSSHEQFF
TRBJ1-1,-,-,TRBV5-1,TGCGCCAGCAGCTTACTAGGGGATGGGAACACTGAAGCTTTCTTT,CASSLLGDGNTEAFF
TRBJ2-1,TRBD1,-,TRBV2,TGTGCCAGCAGTCCTTTACAGGGGGCCTACAATGAGCAGTTCTTC,CASSPLQGAYNEQFF
TRBJ2-5,TRBD2,-,TRBV5-1,TGCGCCAGCAGCTGGACTAGCGGGCCGGAAGGGACCCAGTACTTC,CASSWTSGPEGTQYF
TRBJ1-2,-,-,TRBV4-3,TGCGCCAGCAGCCAAGAATTGGGACGTTACGGCTACACCTTC,CASSQELGRYGYTF
TRBJ1-2,-,few,TRBV2,TGTGCCAGCAGGTACGATGGAGGCTACACCTTC,CASRYDGGYTF
TRBJ2-7,-,-,TRBV9,TGTGCCAGCAGCCCATTTGTGGAGCACTACGAGCAGTACTTC,CASSPFVEHYEQYF
TRBJ2-7,-,-,TRBV10-3,TGTGCCATCAGCGGAATACAGGGAATAACTAGTCGGTCCTACGAGCAGTACTTC,CAISGIQGITSRSYEQYF
TRBJ1-2,-,-,TRBV6-5,TGTGCCAGCAGTTACTCTGGAGGCTATGGCTACACCTTC,CASSYSGGYGYTF
TRBJ2-2,TRBD1,-,TRBV19,TGTGCCAGTAGTATAGGAATCACAGGGGGTGCGCTGTTTTTT,CASSIGITGGALFF
TRBJ2-7,-,-,TRBV7-8,TGTGCCAGCAGCGAGAGGAGGGTCGGACCGAACTACGAGCAGTACTTC,CASSERRVGPNYEQYF
TRBJ2-3,-,-,TRBV5-1,TGCGCCAGCAGCGAGCAGGGTGACTCGGGCACAGATACGCAGTATTTT,CASSEQGDSGTDTQYF
TRBJ2-7,TRBD1,-,TRBV27,TGTGCCAGCAGTCCGATATGGGACAGGGGCTCCTACGAGCAGTACTTC,CASSPIWDRGSYEQYF
TRBJ2-1,TRBD1,-,TRBV12-5,TGTGCTAGTGGACCCGACAGGGAACAGTTCTTC,CASGPDREQFF
TRBJ2-5,-,-,TRBV19,TGTGCCAGTAGTATGGGAATCCAAGAGACCCAGTACTTC,CASSMGIQETQYF
TRBJ1-1,-,few,TRBV7-9,TGTGCCAGCTCGACGGGAGTGGACACTGAAGCTTTCTTT,CASSTGVDTEAFF
TRBJ2-2,TRBD2,-,TRBV5-7,TGTGCCAGCAGCTTGATCGGGAGGTCGAACACCGGGGAGCTGTTTTTT,CASSLIGRSNTGELFF
TRBJ2-7,-,-,TRBV7-9,TGTGCCAGCAGCCCGGATTCGTTGGGAGGAGGCGAGCAGTACTTC,CASSPDSLGGGEQYF
TRBJ1-2,-,few,TRBV18,TGTGCCAGCTCACCACTGTCGGGGCGCTATAACTATGGCTACACCTTC,CASSPLSGRYNYGYTF
TRBJ1-6,-,-,TRBV18,TGTGCCAGCTCACTTGATTCGGGGAATTCACCCCTCCACTTT,CASSLDSGNSPLHF
TRBJ2-5,TRBD2,once,TRBV7-7,TGTGCTAGCAGCCTCAGACTAGCGGGGGGGCGAGAGACCCAGTACTTC,CASSLRLAGGRETQYF
TRBJ1-1,-,-,TRBV5-1,TGCGCCAGCAGCTCTCCGGGGGGGGACGCTGAAGCTTTCTTT,CASSSPGGDAEAFF
TRBJ1-2,-,-,TRBV18,TGTGCCAGCTCACCAGCTATATCCGACTATGGCTACACCTTC,CASSPAISDYGYTF
TRBJ2-3,-,-,TRBV9,TGTGCCAGCAGCTTCACGGGGGAGCTTGATACGCAGTATTTT,CASSFTGELDTQYF
TRBJ2-1,-,-,TRBV5-1,TGCGCCAGCCAACCAAATACAGGGTTCAATGAGCAGTTCTTC,CASQPNTGFNEQFF
TRBJ2-3,-,-,TRBV9,TGTGCCAGCAGCGAAAGAGGCGATACGCAGTATTTT,CASSERGDTQYF
TRBJ1-2,-,-,TRBV7-9,TGTGCCAGCAGCTTACTTCGGGATTCCTATGGCTACACCTTC,CASSLLRDSYGYTF
TRBJ2-1,TRBD2,once,TRBV5-1,TGCGCCAGCAGACTAGCGACCTCCTACAATGAGCAGTTCTTC,CASRLATSYNEQFF
TRBJ2-7,-,few,TRBV2,TGTGCCAGCAGATGGACGGTACCCTACGAGCAGTACTTC,CASRWTVPYEQYF
TRBJ1-2,-,once,TRBV9,TGTGCCAGCAGCCCCGAGCCAGACTATGGCTACACCTTC,CASSPEPDYGYTF